Listed here are 9 T cell receptor beta chains from one sample, sequenced in a study of CD8 T cells in Susac syndrome (dated by TCRdb to between 2019 and 2020). The library was prepared using the immunoSEQ multiplex PCR assay. RNA was extracted using the RNeasy kit, and roughly 0.45 to 1 ug of the RNA was reverse transcribed with random hexamers. Using fastp at Q25 and MiXCR, TCRdb reprocessed the public reads and kept productive beta chains. Entries that share a CDR3 protein sequence are merged under the most common genes and DNA. Here the sample has 150,000 to 200,000 distinct CDR3 sequences; about 93% occur a single time. Around 0.14% of the sample goes to the ten largest clones. The sample taken for sequencing was CD4+ T cells from PBMCs. The receptors stem from a human donor in good health.

This rearrangement joins TRBV29-1 to TRBJ2-3; 10 bases line up with TRBD1. This CDR3 has 14 amino acids. The V and J ends lost 4 bases and 0 bases, in that order; junction bases with no gene match: 1. From germline, CDR1 is SQVTM and CDR2 ANQGSEA. The CDR3 reads CSVVTGGSTDTQYF. The CDR3 bases are TGCAGCGTTGTGACAGGGGGCAGCACAGATACGCAGTATTTT.

The chain carries TRBV20-1 and TRBJ1-5; no firm D call. Trimming pared 0 bases from V and 5 bases from J, leaving 17 bases between. The CDR3 loop spans 16 amino acids. Germline V gives CDR1 DFQATT, CDR2 SNEGSKA (reference sequence). DNA for the CDR3: TGCAGTGCTAGAGATCGGGGAGGGAACCGACATCAGCCCCAGCATTTT. Translation: CSARDRGGNRHQPQHF.

This rearrangement joins TRBV20-1 to TRBJ1-5; D perhaps matches TRBD1 (5 bases). Looked up from germline, CDR1 is DFQATT and CDR2 is SNEGSKA (reference sequence). The CDR3 contains 17 residues. V lost 6 bases to trimming and J lost 4 bases, with 25 bases between them. In DNA form, the CDR3 reads TGCAGTGCCCTATCCCCCGGGGCTCTTAGTAGGAATCAGCCCCAGCATTTT. The encoded protein is CSALSPGALSRNQPQHF.

The chain carries TRBV20-1 and TRBJ1-4, with TRBD1 matching 7 bases. V lost 5 bases, J lost 3 bases, and 3 bases stayed unmatched. CDR3 length: 13 residues. Germline V gives CDR1 DFQATT, CDR2 SNEGSKA (reference sequence). The CDR3 bases are TGCAGTGCTCGGGACAGTCCTAATGAAAAACTGTTTTTT. This gives the protein CSARDSPNEKLFF.

The chain joins TRBV24-1 to TRBJ1-5, with TRBD1 matching over 8 bases. Germline CDR1 KGHDR, CDR2 SFDVKD. V trimming: 2 bases; J trimming: 6 bases; junction bases outside the gene matches: 5. CDR3 length equals 15 residues. The CDR3 protein is CATSDWSGGGQPQHF. In DNA form, the CDR3 reads TGTGCCACCAGTGATTGGTCAGGGGGCGGTCAGCCCCAGCATTTT.

The gene calls are TRBV7-9 and TRBJ1-5; D ambiguous. This CDR3 has 15 residues. V was trimmed by 4 bases and J by 0 bases, leaving 10 bases between them. The germline gives CDR1 SEHNR, CDR2 FQNEAQ (reference sequence). The chain's CDR3 is CASSYGVDSNQPQHF. The CDR3 DNA reads TGTGCCAGCAGCTATGGGGTTGATAGCAATCAGCCCCAGCATTTT.

The chain employs TRBV3-1 and TRBJ2-7; the D is unclear. Germline V CDR1 and CDR2: LGHDT, YNNKEL (reference sequence). This CDR3 spans 15 amino acids. V lost 5 bases to trimming and J lost 0 bases, with 14 bases between them. The CDR3, as DNA: TGTGCCAGCAGCGTACCGACTGTTAACTCCTACGAGCAGTACTTC. Its protein is CASSVPTVNSYEQYF.

The rearrangement joins TRBV6-6 to TRBJ1-6; D gene unclear. The CDR3 sequence is 12 residues long. Trimming removed 6 bases at V and 9 bases at J, with 9 bases between. Per the germline V gene, CDR1 is MNHNY and CDR2 is SVGAGI (reference sequence). The chain's CDR3 is CASSTLSSPLHF. In nucleotides, the CDR3 is TGTGCCAGCAGCACCCTCAGTTCACCCCTCCACTTT.

This rearrangement joins TRBV29-1 to TRBJ2-5; 8 bases are a match to TRBD2. Germline V CDR1 and CDR2: SQVTM, ANQGSEA. The CDR3 contains 15 residues. The V and J ends lost 4 bases and 2 bases, in that order; junction bases with no gene match: 9. The CDR3 bases are TGCAGCGTTGTACCCCTCCGGGGGGGACAAGAGACCCAGTACTTC. Amino acids: CSVVPLRGGQETQYF. The complete variable domain, with remaining parts taken from reference TRBV29-1 and TRBJ2-5, reads SAVISQKPSRDICQRGTSLTIQCQVDSQVTMMFWYRQQPGQSLTLIATANQGSEATYESGFVIDKFPISRPNLTFSTLTVSNMSPEDSSIYLCSVVPLRGGQETQYFGPGTRLLVL.